This note documents a single T cell receptor (beta chain) sequence. What it binds is unknown. The data are from a study of graft-versus-host responses after intestinal transplantation. Study details: Isolated intestinal, liver-intestinal, or multivisceral transplants had been given to the recipients. Study findings and constraints: Early post-transplant HvG declines were associated with peak circulating GvH clone levels.

Sequencing used immunoSEQ multiplex PCR; TCRdb keeps in-frame clones, though not all of them. The sample includes some 7,100 clones, around 97% of them seen just once. V lost 3 bases and J lost 1, with 9 bases in between. CDR3 length: 14 amino acids. CDR1 and CDR2 (germline): MDHEN, SYDVKM. Sequencing used PBMCs, obtained 23 days after intestinal transplant. The V call is TRBV28, the J call TRBJ1-1; D unresolved. The receptor comes from a human patient who received an intestinal transplant, so some T cells may come from the graft donor. CDR3 sequence: CASSLWGENTEAFF. The CDR3 coding sequence is TGTGCCAGCAGTTTGTGGGGAGAGAACACTGAAGCTTTCTTT.